This section outlines one T cell receptor (beta chain) sequence together with its context. Its cognate antigen has yet to be identified. No much larger clonotype is one base removed from it; base qualities were not supplied. The record originates from a study of control samples from healthy donors and cancer patients (TCRdb year 2020). CDR1 and CDR2 are read off the germline V gene as SNHLY and FYNNEI. V loses 6 bases of germline sequence and J loses 2 bases, and the interval between the two ends is 5 bases. The CDR3 spans 12 residues, from the cysteine through the phenylalanine. This entry keeps only the CDR3 DNA: 36 bases, framed from base 1. Libraries were built with the immunoSEQ multiplex PCR assay. TCRdb holds this immuneACCESS table with in-frame rearrangements only. Some clones are missing; in checked studies, unresolved V genes explain under half, and the rest has no known cause. The sample table shows around 120,000 clones, and around 90% are seen once. The top ten clones comprise 2% to 2.5% of the sample.

This TCR was recovered from a woman in her 70s in good health. Material: blood. The rearranged segments are TRBV2 and TRBJ1-5; the D gene cannot be named for sure. The DNA is as follows: TGTGCCAGCAGGGGTGGCAATCAGCCCCAGCATTTT. Its amino acids are CASRGGNQPQHF.